This TCR beta chain is from a study of blood T cell repertoires in COVID-19. The CDR3 sequence is 15 residues long. Germline CDR1 and CDR2: SGHRS and YFSETQ. V lost 0 bases, J lost 7 bases, and 13 bases lay in between. Repertoires were generated with immunoSEQ multiplex PCR, while TCRdb's copy carries only in-frame clones and drops some. The sample records about 190,000 clones, approximately 88% being singletons. The origin of this receptor is a middle-aged man with acute or convalescent COVID-19. The chain is built from TRBV5-1 and TRBJ1-4; D is unclear. Sequencing was carried out using peripheral blood. CDR3 nucleotides: TGCGCCAGCAGCTTGGACCGGGTGCGGGGTGAAAAACTGTTTTTT. Its translation: CASSLDRVRGEKLFF.